This is a list of T cell receptor beta chains from one sample in a study of PD-1 blockade in classical Hodgkin lymphoma. Data came from immunoSEQ multiplex PCR; TCRdb stores just in-frame clones and leaves some out. The sample records about 14,000 clones, more than 75% being singletons. Sequencing was performed on peripheral blood mononuclear cells (PBMCs), taken at baseline. Receptor source: a human donor with classical Hodgkin lymphoma. Each CDR3 is given without its conserved first and last residue.

>13|TRBV5-1
ASSTGQGGQETQY
>9|TRBV5-4
ASSLAETQY
>12|TRBV5-6
ASRTSGGPNTQY
>14|TRBV7-6
ASSVLAVSLEDEQY
>12|TRBV7-9
ASSFPGDREKAF
>18|TRBV7-6
ASSLLRPTGRGGYNSPLH
>10|TRBV6-6
ASSPSYNEQF
>14|TRBV7-9
ASSLISRGNTGELF
>18|TRBV9
ASSGAQGATDQTVNTEAF
>13|TRBV18
ASSPGTGRTDTQY
>14|TRBV5-1
ASSLEFAGVNSPLH
>14|TRBV5-1
ASSLGGKTGTDTQY
>12|TRBV2
ASSEQAGANVLT
>12|TRBV4-2
ASSLSGGGTEAF
>12|TRBV5-6
ASSWGQGAYEQY
>11|TRBV7-3
ASSSGQENEQY
>15|TRBV27
ASTSKGRMGWTGELF
>14|TRBV7-6
ASSFSWGRDTDTQY
>13|TRBV4-2
ASSAPQGRDTEAF
>11|TRBV13
ASSPQENTEAF
>8|TRBV20-1
SAGAWLQH
>15|TRBV19
ASSKPGRLVSYNEQF
>12|TRBV9
ASSVGIGTHEQY
>15|TRBV4-1
ASSSAGARGRNQPQH
>12|TRBV5-4
ASTEKQGEETQY
>16|TRBV6-1
ASSVGPSMRGPLYEQY
>9|TRBV28
ASRRQRGYT
>13|TRBV7-6
ASSRGQGHTDTQY
>11|TRBV2
ASSGERSQPQH
>13|TRBV4-1
ASSQTGTGAGEQY
>12|TRBV5-1
ASRLGQPSNEQF
>12|TRBV7-3
ASSLLGSSYEQY
>13|TRBV18
ASSPSVDRSGGYT
>11|TRBV7-9
ASSGQGFETQY
>13|TRBV5-1
ASSLGDRFNQPQH
>10|TRBV6-5
ASSYGDTEAF
>14|TRBV7-3
ASSLMGGALNTEAF
>13|TRBV21-1
ASSKGRTVGQPQH
>13|TRBV18
ASSAVTGTFYEQY
>11|TRBV7-2
ASSSHQNQPQH
>15|TRBV4-2
ASSQARTGGSDQPQH
>12|TRBV5-1
ASTFGGARETQY
>12|TRBV27
ASSRRDSYNEQF
>12|TRBV10-1
ASSAEQFQETQY
>12|TRBV2
ASSSNEGSQPQH
>12|TRBV27
ASSLSRGWTEAF
>14|TRBV4-2
ASSQRGSVGVDEQY
>13|TRBV2
ASRGARVNTGELF
>10|TRBV7-3
ASSPGAGTQY
>11|TRBV29-1
SAGDRSQETQY
>14|TRBV27
ATSLSVTGRTGELF
>15|TRBV1
TSSEHTLRNVDYGYT
>11|TRBV7-9
ASSPGTQYGYT
>15|TRBV13
ASSLGAGLATTDTQY